This record covers a single TCR beta chain. This clonotype was counted ten times or more. This clone's antigen is unknown. There are no base qualities to consult, and no much larger clone falls within one base. The sample comes from a study of T cells in Graves' hyperthyroidism and ophthalmopathy (dated 2019 in TCRdb). Background on the whole study: Peripheral blood samples were taken at initial diagnosis, before any treatment was given. After blood sampling, hyperthyroidism patients were treated with methimazole at a starting dose of 30 mg daily, and ophthalmopathy patients were treated with high-dose intravenous methylprednisolone. Whether ophthalmopathy could be predicted prospectively was tested in an independent validation cohort made up of roughly 20 hyperthyroidism patients plus 17 patients who later progressed to ophthalmopathy. The paper describes TCR Vbeta CDR3 sequencing of about 140 peripheral blood samples, made up of 43 ophthalmopathy patients, 70 to 75 hyperthyroidism patients and 17 progressor patients. In addition, the study compared T-cell repertoires in thyroid tissue and in blood from about six Graves' hyperthyroidism patients. The 90 to 100 discovery patients were randomly split 7:3 into training and test sets. TCR V-J signatures able to tell the groups apart were searched for in a discovery cohort of around 95 patients, of whom 43 had Graves' ophthalmopathy and 55 to 60 had stable Graves' hyperthyroidism. The research as a whole found: Most expanded thyroid clonotypes (frequency above 0.001) were also found in blood, which suggests that blood repertoires may mirror thyroid immune responses. During validation, the model predicted progression to ophthalmopathy a median of around six months ahead of onset, with roughly 65% sensitivity and less than 85% specificity. No statistical method was used to set the sample size in advance, and investigators knew the group allocation. In cross-validation, a model built on a 13 V-J signature told ophthalmopathy apart from stable hyperthyroidism with about 90% sensitivity and about 81% specificity, and in testing the same model reached 80%/75%.

The TCR beta CDR3 regions were amplified from the RNA transcripts. The TCR CDR3 was subjected to a first round of RT-PCR using the HTBI primer set and the Qiagen OneStep RT-PCR kit. A second multiplex PCR round built the libraries, followed by size selection and purification. Paired-end sequencing of the libraries was performed with 100 bp reads on an Illumina HiSeq2000. Concerning the study's data processing: SOAPnuke was used to process the raw data, removing reads that contained adapters or uncalled bases, had a mean Phred below 15, or lacked an exact match to the constant primer or identifier. COPE v1.2.5 was used to merge high-quality paired reads, and clonotypes were defined as unique nucleotide sequences. Clonotypes were aligned to IMGT TRBV, TRBD and TRBJ reference segments using MiTCR v1.1. The analysis included only V-J combinations with a frequency above 0.0001, which together covered roughly 99% of the repertoires. A TCS score was defined as the ratio between F50 (clonal expansion) and ExV (chaos), using BLOSUM62-based TCRdist between CDR3 peptides within each V-J. Welch's t-statistics and random forest reduced 500 to 650 V-J features to roughly 13, which were used in a naive Bayes classifier (R e1071). TCRdb reworked the public reads: Q25 trimming with fastp, MiXCR clone assembly, productive beta chains retained. Entries are consolidated by CDR3 protein sequence, retaining the most common genes and DNA. TCRdb, rather than the study authors, made the V and J calls. For this sample the table gives 300,000 to 500,000 distinct CDR3 sequences, of which about 14% were detected only once. Under 30% of the sample lies in the top ten.

The CDR3 covers 16 residues, taking in both the cysteine and the phenylalanine. Of the read, only the CDR3 DNA is kept; its 48 bases are in frame from base 1. From V the trimming removes 4 bases and from J it removes 0 bases, while the gene matches leave 5 bases of the junction unaccounted for. Based on the germline V gene, the CDR1 and CDR2 sequences are SGDLS and YYNGEE. Ophthalmopathy patients had moderately to severely active disease, with a Clinical Activity Score of 3 or more, a NOSPECS grade of 4 or more, and a disease duration of less than 3 months. Any patient with an uncontrolled infection, another autoimmune disease, pregnancy or lactation was excluded. Diagnoses were based on clinical symptoms, serum thyroxine and TRAb, thyroid ultrasound and orbital computed tomography. Ficoll-Paque density gradient centrifugation was used to isolate PBMCs from under 11 ml of fresh peripheral blood. Trizol reagent was used to extract total RNA, and RNA quality was then checked on an Agilent 2100 Bioanalyzer.

The chain links TRBV9 with TRBJ2-7; TRBD2 lines up with 12 middle nucleotides. Sequencing was done on a sample of blood. This sequence was found in a man aged 50-60 years with Graves' ophthalmopathy. In nucleotide form, the sequence is TGTGCCAGCAGCCCGAGGACTAGCGGGACCTCCTACGAGCAGTACTTC. The resulting protein is CASSPRTSGTSYEQYF. Full variable domain (CDR3 extended with the reference TRBV9 and TRBJ2-7 proteins): DSGVTQTPKHLITATGQRVTLRCSPRSGDLSVYWYQQSLDQGLQFLIQYYNGEERAKGNILERFSAQQFPDLHSELNLSSLELGDSALYFCASSPRTSGTSYEQYFGPGTRLTVT.